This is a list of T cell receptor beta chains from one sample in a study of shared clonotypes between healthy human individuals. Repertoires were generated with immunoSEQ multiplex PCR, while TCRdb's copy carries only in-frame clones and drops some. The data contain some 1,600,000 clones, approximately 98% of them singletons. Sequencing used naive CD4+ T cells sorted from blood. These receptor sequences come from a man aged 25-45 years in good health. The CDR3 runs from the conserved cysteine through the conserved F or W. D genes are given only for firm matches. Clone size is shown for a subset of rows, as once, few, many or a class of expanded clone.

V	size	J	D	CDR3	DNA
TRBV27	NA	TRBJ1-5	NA	CASSLGIPNQPQHF	TGTGCCAGCAGTTTAGGGATCCCAAATCAGCCCCAGCATTTT
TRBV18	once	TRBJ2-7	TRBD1	CASSPMRTGPSTYEQYF	TGTGCCAGCTCACCAATGAGGACAGGTCCCTCCACCTACGAGCAGTACTTC
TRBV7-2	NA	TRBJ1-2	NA	CASSRVQWGYGYTF	TGTGCCAGCAGTCGGGTCCAATGGGGCTATGGCTACACCTTC
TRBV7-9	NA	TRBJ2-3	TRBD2	CASSEQGLAGNTDTQYF	TGTGCCAGCAGCGAACAAGGACTAGCGGGAAATACAGATACGCAGTATTTT
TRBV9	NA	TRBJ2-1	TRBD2	CASSAQRRLAVYNEQFF	TGTGCCAGCAGCGCTCAAAGGAGGCTAGCGGTCTACAATGAGCAGTTCTTC
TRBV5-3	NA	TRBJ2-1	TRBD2	CARSVSASGLINEQFF	TGTGCCAGAAGCGTGAGCGCTAGCGGCCTAATCAATGAGCAGTTCTTC
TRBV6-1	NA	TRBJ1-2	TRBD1	CASKERTGYGYTF	TGTGCCAGCAAGGAGAGGACAGGGTATGGCTACACCTTC
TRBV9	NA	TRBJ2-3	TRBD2	CASSVDNSLLAGGTDTQYF	TGTGCCAGCAGCGTAGATAATTCCCTACTAGCGGGAGGGACAGATACGCAGTATTTT
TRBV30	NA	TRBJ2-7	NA	CAWSVPPGTYEQYF	TGTGCCTGGAGTGTACCCCCGGGAACCTACGAGCAGTACTTC
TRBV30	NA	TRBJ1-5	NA	CAWSAGTHDQPQHF	TGTGCCTGGAGTGCCGGGACACATGATCAGCCCCAGCATTTT
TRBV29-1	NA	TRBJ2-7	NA	CSVGRASSYEQYF	TGCAGCGTTGGGCGGGCTAGCTCCTACGAGCAGTACTTC
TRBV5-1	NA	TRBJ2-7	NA	CASSLPGPYYEQYF	TGCGCCAGCAGCTTGCCGGGACCCTATTACGAGCAGTACTTC
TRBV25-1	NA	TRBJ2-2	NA	CASSDQLVSGELFF	TGTGCCAGCAGTGACCAACTGGTTTCCGGGGAGCTGTTTTTT
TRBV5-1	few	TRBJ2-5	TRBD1	CASSSTGEETQYF	TGCGCCAGCAGCTCGACAGGGGAAGAGACCCAGTACTTC
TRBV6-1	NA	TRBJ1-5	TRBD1	CASSAVTGIHSNQPQHF	TGTGCCAGCAGTGCGGTGACAGGGATCCATAGCAATCAGCCCCAGCATTTT
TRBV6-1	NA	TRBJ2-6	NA	CASSEWGDFGSGANVLTF	TGTGCCAGCAGTGAATGGGGGGACTTCGGCTCTGGGGCCAACGTCCTGACTTTC
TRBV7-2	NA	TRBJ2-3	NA	CASSFGGSTDTQYF	TGTGCCAGCAGCTTCGGAGGGAGCACAGATACGCAGTATTTT
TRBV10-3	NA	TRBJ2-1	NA	CAVRDSGPYTSNEQFF	TGTGCCGTACGTGATTCCGGCCCCTACACGTCAAATGAGCAGTTCTTC
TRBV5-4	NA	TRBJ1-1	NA	CASSLGGPGNTEAFF	TGTGCCAGCAGCTTGGGTGGACCGGGGAACACTGAAGCTTTCTTT
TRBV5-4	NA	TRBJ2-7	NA	CASSLGTVYEQYF	TGTGCCAGCAGCTTGGGTACAGTTTACGAGCAGTACTTC
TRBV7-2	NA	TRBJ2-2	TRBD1	CASSRQGDTGELFF	TGTGCCAGCAGCCGACAGGGAGACACCGGGGAGCTGTTTTTT
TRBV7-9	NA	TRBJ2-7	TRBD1	CASSPGQGWYEQYF	TGTGCCAGCAGCCCAGGACAGGGGTGGTACGAGCAGTACTTC
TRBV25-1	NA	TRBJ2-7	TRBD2	CASGLGRHEQYF	TGTGCCTCGGGACTAGGTCGCCACGAGCAGTACTTC
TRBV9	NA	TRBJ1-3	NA	CASSVARGSGNTIYF	TGTGCCAGCAGCGTAGCGCGAGGCTCTGGAAACACCATATATTTT
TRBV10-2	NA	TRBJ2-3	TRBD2	CASSDWLRETDTQYF	TGCGCCAGCAGTGATTGGTTGCGGGAGACAGATACGCAGTATTTT
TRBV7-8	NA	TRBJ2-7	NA	CASSSSGSIKQYF	TGTGCCAGCAGCTCATCGGGTTCTATTAAGCAGTACTTC
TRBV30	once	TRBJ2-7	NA	CAWSRSGYEQYF	TGTGCCTGGAGTAGGTCAGGCTACGAGCAGTACTTC
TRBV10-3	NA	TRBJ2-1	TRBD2	CAISGSSGFSYNEQFF	TGTGCCATCAGTGGTTCTAGCGGGTTCTCCTACAATGAGCAGTTCTTC
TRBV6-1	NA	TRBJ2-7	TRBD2	CASSATSGISYEQYF	TGTGCCAGCAGTGCCACTAGCGGGATCTCCTACGAGCAGTACTTC
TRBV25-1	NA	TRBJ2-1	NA	CASSGTGLLGNEQFF	TGTGCCAGCAGTGGGACGGGACTCCTTGGCAATGAGCAGTTCTTC
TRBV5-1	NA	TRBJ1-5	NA	CASSPGAGNQPQHF	TGCGCCAGCAGTCCAGGGGCTGGGAATCAGCCCCAGCATTTT
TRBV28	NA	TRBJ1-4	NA	CATSGRVWEKLFF	TGTGCCACGAGTGGGAGGGTTTGGGAAAAACTGTTTTTT
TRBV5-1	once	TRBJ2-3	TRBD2	CASSPGLVPSSTDTQYF	TGCGCCAGCAGCCCGGGACTAGTTCCCTCTAGCACAGATACGCAGTATTTT
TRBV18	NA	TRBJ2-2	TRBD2	CASSRTSGETGELFF	TGTGCCAGCTCACGCACTAGCGGAGAAACCGGGGAGCTGTTTTTT
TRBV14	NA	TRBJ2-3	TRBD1	CASSRTGADTQYF	TGTGCCAGCAGCCGGACAGGGGCAGATACGCAGTATTTT
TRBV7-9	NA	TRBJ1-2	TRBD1	CAVRAGGHYGYTF	TGTGCAGTAAGGGCAGGGGGGCACTATGGCTACACCTTC
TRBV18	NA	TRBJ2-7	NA	CASSPQGFYEQYF	TGTGCCAGCTCACCACAGGGTTTCTACGAGCAGTACTTC
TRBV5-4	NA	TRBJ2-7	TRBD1	CASSRGQAYEQYF	TGTGCCAGCAGCCGGGGACAGGCGTACGAGCAGTACTTC
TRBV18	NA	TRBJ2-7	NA	CASSPRGLSSYEQYF	TGTGCCAGCTCACCACGGGGACTGAGCTCCTACGAGCAGTACTTC
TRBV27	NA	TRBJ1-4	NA	CASKWKKLFF	TGTGCCAGCAAGTGGAAAAAACTGTTTTTT
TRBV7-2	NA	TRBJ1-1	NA	CASSPTRARSTEAFF	TGTGCCAGCAGCCCGACTCGGGCGAGGAGCACTGAAGCTTTCTTT
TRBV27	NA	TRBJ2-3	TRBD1	CASSLERGLTDTQYF	TGTGCCAGCAGTTTAGAGAGGGGGCTGACAGATACGCAGTATTTT
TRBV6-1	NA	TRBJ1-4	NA	CASSDDTLREKLFF	TGTGCCAGCAGTGATGATACCCTAAGGGAAAAACTGTTTTTT